The 30 T cell receptor beta chains presented below share a single source sample, sequenced in a study of blood T cell repertoires in COVID-19 (dated by TCRdb to 2020 to 2022). Receptors were amplified or captured by the immunoSEQ multiplex PCR assay. TCRdb mirrors the immuneACCESS table, restricted to in-frame sequences. Some clones are absent from its copies; in checked studies, under half trace to an unresolved V gene, and the reason for the others is unknown. The sample includes 350,000 to 450,000 clones, with around 92% observed a single time. Of the sample, about 1.7% falls within the top ten clones. Material for sequencing was PBMCs or T cells enriched from blood (not recorded which). These receptors all stem from a woman aged 25 to 45 who had recovered from COVID-19.

The V call is TRBV28, the J call TRBJ2-5, with 8 bases identical to TRBD2. CDR1 is MDHEN and CDR2 is SYDVKM in the germline V gene. The CDR3 length is 14 residues. V shed 3 bases and J 13 bases; nucleotides not matched to a gene: 13. The CDR3 is CASSFWGSGVRAYF. In DNA form, the CDR3 reads TGTGCCAGCAGTTTCTGGGGTAGCGGGGTGCGAGCGTACTTC.

This chain uses TRBV5-1 with TRBJ1-5; D is ambiguous. This CDR3 region has 13 residues. V was shortened by 9 bases and J by 3 bases, with 13 bases between the two germline ends. The germline CDR1 and CDR2 sequences are SGHRS and YFSETQ. The CDR3 sequence: CATELHFNQPQHF. The CDR3 region has the DNA TGCGCCACCGAGCTGCATTTCAATCAGCCCCAGCATTTT.

The chain has TRBV19 and TRBJ1-2; TRBD1 aligns across 7 bases. The V gene's germline CDR1 is LNHDA and CDR2 SQIVND (reference sequence). This CDR3 has 14 residues. After removal of 1 base from V and 5 bases from J, the junction contained 4 bases not matched to a gene. The CDR3 sequence is CASSIAGTVYGYTF. CDR3 nucleotide sequence: TGTGCCAGTAGTATAGCCGGGACAGTGTATGGCTACACCTTC.

J is TRBJ1-1 and V is TRBV6-5; the D gene is possibly TRBD1 (5 bases). The V and J ends lost 6 bases and 8 bases respectively, with 13 bases between them. Germline assignment: CDR1 MNHEY and CDR2 SVGAGI. There are 12 residues in the CDR3. CDR3: CASSYSRVEAFF. CDR3 DNA sequence: TGTGCCAGCAGCTATAGCAGGGTCGAAGCTTTCTTT.

This chain uses TRBV7-9 with TRBJ1-1; D uncertain. The CDR3 contains 13 residues. Germline CDR1 is SEHNR and CDR2 is FQNEAQ (reference sequence). V was pared by 1 base and J by 6 bases, with 9 bases between. The chain's CDR3 is CASSLVPYAEAFF. CDR3 nucleotides: TGTGCCAGCAGCTTAGTGCCCTATGCTGAAGCTTTCTTT.

For this clone: This specimen includes other DNA sequences encoding the same CDR3. The chain joins TRBV27 to TRBJ1-6; 9 nucleotides align to TRBD1. Germline V gives CDR1 MNHEY, CDR2 SMNVEV (reference sequence). The trim removed 5 bases at V and 7 bases at J, leaving 6 bases unmatched. CDR3 size: 15 residues. The CDR3 sequence: CASSTYRGRNSPLHF. CDR3 sequence (DNA): TGTGCCAGCAGTACCTACAGGGGGCGGAATTCACCCCTCCACTTT.

The chain is built from TRBV20-1 and TRBJ2-5; TRBD2 aligns across 10 bases. The CDR3 runs 18 residues. V shed 3 bases and J 2 bases; nucleotides not matched to a gene: 15. The germline CDR1 and CDR2 sequences are DFQATT and SNEGSKA (reference sequence). CDR3 bases: TGCAGTGCTAGTCTGTTAGCGGGAGGATTGGTTTATCAAGAGACCCAGTACTTC. Translation: CSASLLAGGLVYQETQYF.

A word on this clone: One end of the junction fails to match germline, which may point to a read error. V usage is TRBV6-2 or TRBV6-3 and J usage is TRBJ2-7, with 7 bases matching TRBD2. There are 19 residues in the CDR3. Germline V CDR1 and CDR2: MNHEY, SVGEGT. CDR3 sequence reads: CASTYHPPGSGAPAYEQYF. CDR3 DNA: TGTGCCAGCACTTACCACCCGCCCGGAAGCGGGGCACCTGCTTACGAGCAGTACTTC.

This chain joins TRBV7-9 and TRBJ1-2; no clear D. Germline assignment: CDR1 SEHNR and CDR2 FQNEAQ (reference sequence). The CDR3 contains 12 residues. With 1 base removed from V and 7 bases from J, the gap between germline ends came to 7 bases. DNA of the CDR3: TGTGCCAGCAGCTTAGGTACGAGTGGCTACACCTTC. Amino acids: CASSLGTSGYTF.

The chain links TRBV11-2 to TRBJ2-7; D is uncertain. V lost 2 bases, J lost 4 bases, and 9 bases lay in between. This CDR3 is 13 amino acids long. In germline, CDR1 is SGHAT, CDR2 FQNNGV. The CDR3 reads CASSLLSLYEQYF. The CDR3 DNA is TGTGCCAGCAGCTTACTTTCTCTGTACGAGCAGTACTTC.

The chain combines TRBV10-3 with TRBJ1-5; 11 positions match TRBD1. Per germline, CDR1 ENHRY and CDR2 SYGVKD. This CDR3 has 17 amino acids. The V segment lost 2 bases and the J segment 0 bases; nucleotides outside the gene matches: 3. CDR3 sequence reads: CAISERGQGDSNQPQHF. DNA for the CDR3: TGTGCCATCAGTGAGAGGGGACAGGGGGATAGCAATCAGCCCCAGCATTTT.

The rearrangement links TRBV5-6 to TRBJ2-2, with D hard to call. Germline CDR1 is SGHDT and CDR2 is YYEEEE. The CDR3 contains 15 residues. Trimming took off 0 bases at V and 3 bases at J, with 9 bases between the two ends. CDR3 bases: TGTGCCAGCAGCTTGGTATCTGTTTACACCGGGGAGCTGTTTTTT. Protein sequence: CASSLVSVYTGELFF.

V and J are TRBV11-2 and TRBJ1-3; 7 nucleotides agree with TRBD1. V dropped 4 bases and J dropped 0; count of bases not matched to a gene: 9. CDR1 is SGHAT and CDR2 is FQNNGV in the germline V gene. The CDR3 contains 17 residues. The CDR3 is CASSSWTGPSSGNTIYF. The CDR3 bases are TGTGCCAGCAGCTCTTGGACAGGACCGAGCTCTGGAAACACCATATATTTT. Filled out from reference TRBV11-2 and TRBJ1-3, the complete variable domain reads EAGVAQSPRYKIIEKRQSVAFWCNPISGHATLYWYQQILGQGPKLLIQFQNNGVVDDSQLPKDRFSAERLKGVDSTLKIQPAKLEDSAVYLCASSSWTGPSSGNTIYFGEGSWLTVV.

This rearrangement joins TRBV5-4 to TRBJ1-2; D gene ambiguous. There are 16 residues in the CDR3. The V and J ends lost 0 bases and 3 bases respectively, with 15 bases between them. The V gene's germline CDR1 is SGHNT and CDR2 YYREEE (reference sequence). The CDR3 protein is CASSLALHGLDYGYTF. Here the CDR3 DNA reads TGTGCCAGCAGCTTGGCTTTACATGGCCTCGACTATGGCTACACCTTC.

V usage is TRBV10-3 and J usage is TRBJ1-1; 7 nucleotides match TRBD1. CDR1 is ENHRY and CDR2 is SYGVKD in the germline V gene. CDR3 size: 14 residues. With V trimmed by 2 bases and J by 4 bases, 4 bases remained unmatched. In nucleotides, the CDR3 is TGTGCCATCAGTGAGGGGACAGCGAGCACTGAAGCTTTCTTT. Protein sequence: CAISEGTASTEAFF.

This clone was counted only a few times. The chain combines TRBV30 with TRBJ2-7; possible D gene TRBD2, 5 bases. Germline CDR1 and CDR2: GTSNPN and SVGIG (reference sequence). V was pared by 7 bases and J by 5 bases, with 12 bases between. This CDR3 is built from 11 residues. The CDR3 protein is CAFGLEDEQYF. CDR3 in DNA: TGTGCCTTCGGCCTGGAGGACGAGCAGTACTTC.

The V gene is TRBV19, the J gene TRBJ1-1, with D uncertain. The ends were cut back, 1 base at V and 3 bases at J, with 3 bases in the middle. This CDR3 has 12 residues. Germline values: CDR1 LNHDA, CDR2 SQIVND (reference sequence). The CDR3 nucleotides read TGTGCCAGTAGTATAGCCTACACTGAAGCTTTCTTT. Its translation: CASSIAYTEAFF.

Regarding this clone: Other DNA sequences in the sample encode the same CDR3. The chain employs TRBV18 and TRBJ1-1; D unresolved. This CDR3 has 13 residues. With 3 bases removed from V and 5 bases from J, the gap between germline ends came to 10 bases. Germline V gene data show CDR1 as KGHSH and CDR2 as LQKENI. CDR3 sequence reads: CASSPSEGTEAFF. The CDR3 nucleotides are TGTGCCAGCTCACCGAGCGAGGGTACTGAAGCTTTCTTT.

As DNA, the CDR3 is TGCGCCAGCAGCTTGGACCCCGACATCAGGGAGCTGTTTTTT. Translating gives CASSLDPDIRELFF. The V and J genes are TRBV5-1 and TRBJ2-2; D gene uncertain. CDR3 length: 14 residues. V dropped 0 bases and J dropped 9 bases, with 12 bases sitting between them. The germline V gene has CDR1 SGHRS and CDR2 YFSETQ.

The V and J genes are TRBV7-9 and TRBJ2-7; tentative D call: TRBD1 (5 bases). V lost 3 bases and J lost 1, with 10 bases in between. The CDR3 has 14 amino acids. The V gene's germline CDR1 is SEHNR and CDR2 FQNEAQ (reference sequence). The CDR3 is CASSLRDRSYEQYF. For the CDR3, the DNA is TGTGCCAGCAGCTTGCGTGACAGATCCTACGAGCAGTACTTC.

The sample holds one count of this clone. The rearrangement joins TRBV3-1 (or the pseudogene TRBV3-2) to TRBJ1-2; 8 nucleotides align to TRBD1. The CDR3 runs 16 residues. The trim removed 6 bases at V and 2 bases at J, leaving 11 bases unmatched. Germline CDR1 reads LGHDT; CDR2 reads YNNKEL (reference sequence). The DNA of the CDR3 is TGTGCCAGCAGGGATCGGGACAGGCGTAGGAACTATGGCTACACCTTC. It encodes CASRDRDRRRNYGYTF.

This clone was recorded only once. CDR3 region: CASSDPRTEAFF. CDR3 nucleotide sequence: TGTGCCAGTAGTGATCCTCGGACAGAAGCTTTCTTT. The chain combines TRBV19 with TRBJ1-1; weak D call: TRBD1 (5 bases). CDR3 length equals 12 residues. Germline V lookup: CDR1 LNHDA, CDR2 SQIVND (reference sequence). Trimming left V 5 bases short and J 8 bases short, with 12 bases between.

The chain carries TRBV18 and TRBJ2-7; possibly TRBD2 for D (6 bases). The CDR3 covers 15 residues. Germline loops: CDR1 KGHSH, CDR2 LQKENI. With 3 bases removed from V and 0 bases from J, the gap between germline ends came to 12 bases. The CDR3 region is CASSPSGWSSYEQYF. CDR3 bases: TGTGCCAGCTCACCCAGCGGGTGGAGCTCCTACGAGCAGTACTTC.

V usage is TRBV5-8 and J usage is TRBJ1-5, with D hard to call. Trimming cost V 0 bases and J 2 bases, with 12 bases left between them. The CDR3 loop spans 16 amino acids. Germline values: CDR1 SGHTS, CDR2 YDEGEE. The CDR3 DNA reads as TGTGCCAGCAGCTTGGGGGCCCGGCAGGGCAATCAGCCCCAGCATTTT. As protein: CASSLGARQGNQPQHF.

This clone has just one count. The chain uses TRBV18 and TRBJ2-7, with 12 bases lining up with TRBD1. The CDR3 is 14 amino acids. Germline V gives CDR1 KGHSH, CDR2 LQKENI. Trimming took 4 bases from V and 5 from J; bases not matched to a gene: 3. The CDR3 spells CASSLGTGGHEQYF. The CDR3 region has the DNA TGTGCCAGCTCACTCGGGACAGGGGGCCACGAGCAGTACTTC. The full variable domain, in which reference TRBV18 and TRBJ2-7 provide the parts outside the CDR3, is NAGVMQNPRHLVRRRGQEARLRCSPMKGHSHVYWYRQLPEEGLKFMVYLQKENIIDESGMPKERFSAEFPKEGPSILRIQQVVRGDSAAYFCASSLGTGGHEQYFGPGTRLTVT.

This clone was counted a single time. The chain recombines TRBV6-4 with TRBJ2-3; TRBD2 aligns across 10 bases. Germline V CDR1 and CDR2: MRHNA, SNTAGT. The junction had 4 bases not matched to a gene; V was cut back by 3 bases and J by 1 base. This CDR3 has 16 residues. The CDR3 region is CASSELAGGRTDTQYF. The CDR3 bases are TGTGCCAGCAGTGAATTAGCGGGGGGACGCACAGATACGCAGTATTTT.

This chain uses TRBV9 with TRBJ1-4; TRBD1 is a possible D gene (5 bases). The CDR3 covers 15 residues. V was pared by 0 bases and J by 0 bases, with 6 bases between. Germline-derived CDR1 and CDR2 are SGDLS and YYNGEE. DNA of the CDR3: TGTGCCAGCAGCGTAGAGGGGACAACTAATGAAAAACTGTTTTTT. Protein sequence: CASSVEGTTNEKLFF. Combining the CDR3 with reference TRBV9 and TRBJ1-4 gives the whole variable domain DSGVTQTPKHLITATGQRVTLRCSPRSGDLSVYWYQQSLDQGLQFLIQYYNGEERAKGNILERFSAQQFPDLHSELNLSSLELGDSALYFCASSVEGTTNEKLFFGSGTQLSVL.

J is TRBJ2-6 and V is TRBV12-5; D remains unclear. Germline lookup yields CDR1 LGHNT and CDR2 FRNRAP. The CDR3 is made up of 13 amino acids. The V end lost 7 bases, the J end lost 0 bases, and 4 bases lay between the germline ends. Here the CDR3 reads CASASSGANVLTF. CDR3 DNA: TGTGCTAGTGCCTCCTCTGGGGCCAACGTCCTGACTTTC.

The chain combines TRBV6-5 with TRBJ2-7; D ambiguous. Germline assignment: CDR1 MNHEY and CDR2 SVGAGI. V shed 3 bases and J shed 4 bases, with 13 bases lying between them. The CDR3 is made up of 14 amino acids. Here the CDR3 DNA reads TGTGCCAGCAGTTATGGTCGAGGCGCATACGAGCAGTACTTC. Residues: CASSYGRGAYEQYF.

J is TRBJ1-5 and V is TRBV6-2 or TRBV6-3; D is undetermined. Germline-derived CDR1 and CDR2 are MNHEY and SVGEGT. This CDR3 contains 12 residues. V gave up 4 bases and J gave up 4 bases, with 5 bases separating them. The chain's CDR3 is CASSSGNQPQHF. CDR3 nucleotides: TGTGCCAGCAGTTCGGGAAATCAGCCCCAGCATTTT.